The clone carrying this TCR beta chain has a handful of counts. Regarding time point: sample taken at primary tumor resection. The data were obtained in a study of spatial heterogeneity in lung cancer. MiXCR was run by TCRdb on the 5' RACE reads, yielding one entry per CDR3 protein. The sample contains 90,000 to 95,000 distinct CDR3 sequences, roughly 12% of which appear only once. The source of this sequence is a male donor with early-stage non-small cell lung cancer. Specimen: PBMCs, collected at surgery.

Here the CDR3 reads CASSRGSTEAFF. CDR3 DNA: TGTGCCAGCAGCAGGGGTTCCACTGAAGCTTTCTTT. The chain carries TRBV21-1 and TRBJ1-1. TRBV21-1 is termed a pseudogene. The CDR3 runs 12 residues.